A selection of T cell receptor beta chains follows, all from one sample in a study of tissue T cells after allogeneic stem cell transplantation. The protocol was immunoSEQ multiplex PCR, while the TCRdb copy is restricted to in-frame clones and leaves out a portion. This sample yields about 28,000 clones, of which over 75% are seen a single time; roughly 3.5% belongs to the top ten. The sequencing here drew on blood, taken before transplantation. The origin of the receptors is a woman between 18 and 55 years old who later had graft-versus-host disease after an allogeneic stem cell transplant. Each CDR3 is given with its conserved first and last residue. Fields, in order: D gene, clone size, V gene, J gene, CDR3 DNA, CDR3 protein. A D gene is named only where the DNA matches it firmly. Expanded clones are given a class, and other clones once, few, many or no size at all.

d_call: NA; clone_size: few; v_call: TRBV29-1; j_call: TRBJ2-6; cdr3_nt: TGCAGCGTCGCCCGGGACACCGACTCTGGGGCCAACGTCCTGACTTTC; cdr3_aa: CSVARDTDSGANVLTF
d_call: NA; clone_size: NA; v_call: TRBV7-2; j_call: TRBJ2-7; cdr3_nt: TGTGCCAGCAGCGGGAGGTTCTCCTACGAGCAGTACTTC; cdr3_aa: CASSGRFSYEQYF
d_call: NA; clone_size: NA; v_call: TRBV7-9; j_call: TRBJ1-1; cdr3_nt: TGTGCCAGCAGCCCACGGGACATTTCGTTTAGGACTGAAGCTTTCTTT; cdr3_aa: CASSPRDISFRTEAFF
d_call: TRBD2; clone_size: NA; v_call: TRBV10-2; j_call: TRBJ2-3; cdr3_nt: TGCGCCAGCAGTAGAGCGGGGGCCACAGATACGCAGTATTTT; cdr3_aa: CASSRAGATDTQYF
d_call: TRBD2; clone_size: NA; v_call: TRBV28; j_call: TRBJ2-7; cdr3_nt: TGTGCCAGCAGTTCCCTCAACAGCGGGGCAAACCACGAGCAGTACTTC; cdr3_aa: CASSSLNSGANHEQYF
d_call: TRBD1; clone_size: NA; v_call: TRBV5-4; j_call: TRBJ1-1; cdr3_nt: TGTGCCAGCAGCTTGAGGGGGCAGACGAACACTGAAGCTTTCTTT; cdr3_aa: CASSLRGQTNTEAFF
d_call: NA; clone_size: NA; v_call: TRBV11-3; j_call: TRBJ2-7; cdr3_nt: TGTGCCAGCAGCTTTAGACAGGAAAACCCCTACGAGCAGTACTTC; cdr3_aa: CASSFRQENPYEQYF
d_call: NA; clone_size: NA; v_call: TRBV5-1; j_call: TRBJ2-7; cdr3_nt: TGCGCCAGCAGCTTGGAATCCGACAGAAGATACGAGCAGTACTTC; cdr3_aa: CASSLESDRRYEQYF
d_call: TRBD1; clone_size: NA; v_call: TRBV12-3/TRBV12-4; j_call: TRBJ1-2; cdr3_nt: TGTGCCAGCAGTAGGGACAGGGTTGGCTACACCTTC; cdr3_aa: CASSRDRVGYTF
d_call: TRBD2; clone_size: NA; v_call: TRBV7-9; j_call: TRBJ2-4; cdr3_nt: TGTGCCAGCAGCCGCGGAGGAATAGCGGGAGTTGGAAACATTCAGTACTTC; cdr3_aa: CASSRGGIAGVGNIQYF
d_call: NA; clone_size: NA; v_call: TRBV7-8; j_call: TRBJ2-6; cdr3_nt: TGTGCCAGCAAGATTGCCGGGGCCAACGTCCTGACTTTC; cdr3_aa: CASKIAGANVLTF
d_call: NA; clone_size: NA; v_call: TRBV27; j_call: TRBJ1-2; cdr3_nt: TGTGCCAGCAGTCCCACGACAGGCGATACGTTCTATGGCTACACCTTC; cdr3_aa: CASSPTTGDTFYGYTF
d_call: NA; clone_size: NA; v_call: TRBV7-9; j_call: TRBJ2-7; cdr3_nt: TGTGCCAGCAGCTTAGGAGACTACGAGCAGTACTTC; cdr3_aa: CASSLGDYEQYF
d_call: NA; clone_size: NA; v_call: TRBV11-2; j_call: TRBJ1-4; cdr3_nt: TGTGCCAGCAGCTTAAGTGGGGGGGCGATATCAGACGCGTATGAAAAACTGTTTTTT; cdr3_aa: CASSLSGGAISDAYEKLFF
d_call: NA; clone_size: NA; v_call: TRBV7-9; j_call: TRBJ1-1; cdr3_nt: TGTGCCAGCAGCTTCCACTCGGGGGGACCTGAAGCTTTCTTT; cdr3_aa: CASSFHSGGPEAFF
d_call: NA; clone_size: once; v_call: TRBV24-1; j_call: TRBJ2-2; cdr3_nt: TGTGCCACCAGTGATTTAAACGGACGAGACGGGGAGCTGTTTTTT; cdr3_aa: CATSDLNGRDGELFF
d_call: NA; clone_size: few; v_call: TRBV3-1/TRBV3-2; j_call: TRBJ1-3; cdr3_nt: TGTGCCAGCAGCCATCTTAGCTCTGGAAACACCATATATTTT; cdr3_aa: CASSHLSSGNTIYF
d_call: NA; clone_size: NA; v_call: TRBV19; j_call: TRBJ2-4; cdr3_nt: TGTGCCAGTAGTTTGGACGGACCTGTAGCCAAAAACATTCAGTACTTC; cdr3_aa: CASSLDGPVAKNIQYF
d_call: NA; clone_size: NA; v_call: TRBV6-6; j_call: TRBJ2-2; cdr3_nt: TGTGCCAGCAGTTACGGACTTACCCTGACCGGGGAGCTGTTTTTT; cdr3_aa: CASSYGLTLTGELFF
d_call: NA; clone_size: NA; v_call: TRBV6-5; j_call: TRBJ1-1; cdr3_nt: TGTGCCAGCAGTTACTCTAGGGGGGACACTGAAGCTTTCTTT; cdr3_aa: CASSYSRGDTEAFF
d_call: TRBD1; clone_size: NA; v_call: TRBV28; j_call: TRBJ2-7; cdr3_nt: TGTGCCAGCAGTTACAAGGCCGGGACAGGGGGCTACGAGCAGTACTTC; cdr3_aa: CASSYKAGTGGYEQYF
d_call: NA; clone_size: NA; v_call: TRBV7-9; j_call: TRBJ2-1; cdr3_nt: TGTGCCAGCAGCTTAGGGGAAGGTGGAAGATCCTACAATGAGCAGTTCTTC; cdr3_aa: CASSLGEGGRSYNEQFF